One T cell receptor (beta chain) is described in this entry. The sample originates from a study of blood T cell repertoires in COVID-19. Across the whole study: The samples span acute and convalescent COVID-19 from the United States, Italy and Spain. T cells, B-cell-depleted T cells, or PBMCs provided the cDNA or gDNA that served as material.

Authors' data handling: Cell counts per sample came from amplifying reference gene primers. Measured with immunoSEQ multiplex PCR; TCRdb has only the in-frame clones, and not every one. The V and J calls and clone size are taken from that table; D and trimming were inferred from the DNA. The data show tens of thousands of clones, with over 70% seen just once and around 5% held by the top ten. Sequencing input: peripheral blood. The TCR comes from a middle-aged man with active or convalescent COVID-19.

CDR3 DNA: TGTGCCAGCAGCGTAGCCGGGACAGGGGGCACTAACTATGGCTACACCTTC. Translated, it gives CASSVAGTGGTNYGYTF. The gene calls are TRBV9 and TRBJ1-2, with 12 bases identical to TRBD1. V was pared by 0 bases and J by 0 bases, with 3 bases of the junction left unmatched. Germline V lookup: CDR1 SGDLS, CDR2 YYNGEE. CDR3 length equals 17 residues. The full variable domain, rest sourced from reference TRBV9 and TRBJ1-2, is DSGVTQTPKHLITATGQRVTLRCSPRSGDLSVYWYQQSLDQGLQFLIQYYNGEERAKGNILERFSAQQFPDLHSELNLSSLELGDSALYFCASSVAGTGGTNYGYTFGSGTRLTVV.